The 32 T cell receptor beta chains presented below share a single source sample, sequenced in a study of cytomegalovirus exposure and HLA in healthy donors. The PCR used 60 Vbeta and 13 Jbeta primers. Profiled with immunoSEQ multiplex PCR; TCRdb holds only in-frame clones, not every one. The sample has 200,000 to 250,000 clones. Sequencing was carried out using PBMCs. Source of these receptors: a girl aged 2 to 10 in good health and CMV-seropositive.

The chain links TRBV21-1 to TRBJ2-5; TRBD1 is taken as the D call from the table, unchecked against the DNA. TRBV21-1 is tagged as a pseudogene. The CDR3 contains 16 residues. The CDR3 coding sequence is TGTGCCAGCAGCTTAGGGACAGGGGATCGACAAGAGACCCAGTACTTC. Protein: CASSLGTGDRQETQYF.

This chain links TRBV5-4 with TRBJ1-1, with a weak D call TRBD1 (6 bases). The germline gives CDR1 SGHNT, CDR2 YYREEE (reference sequence). Trimming removed 0 bases at V and 5 bases at J, with 17 bases between. The CDR3 is made up of 16 amino acids. The CDR3 protein is CASSLGGPQRGTEAFF. The CDR3 nucleotides read TGTGCCAGCAGCTTGGGGGGGCCTCAAAGAGGGACTGAAGCTTTCTTT.

The chain carries TRBV5-4 and TRBJ1-2; 9 bases are a match to TRBD1. The CDR3 runs to 12 residues. Per germline, CDR1 SGHNT and CDR2 YYREEE (reference sequence). V dropped 3 bases and J dropped 8; count of bases not matched to a gene: 2. The CDR3: CASSSQGAGYTF. CDR3 nucleotides: TGTGCCAGCAGCTCACAGGGGGCAGGCTACACCTTC.

The chain is built from TRBV2 and TRBJ2-7, with 12 nucleotides matching TRBD2. The CDR3 is 13 amino acids. J gave up 6 bases and V 4 bases, and 1 base lay outside the gene matches. CDR1 SNHLY and CDR2 FYNNEI come from the germline V gene. The CDR3 DNA follows: TGTGCCAGCAGTGGACTAGCGGGAGCCGAGCAGTACTTC. Translated, it gives CASSGLAGAEQYF.

Here the CDR3 reads CATTAGGETQYF. DNA of the CDR3: TGTGCCACCACAGCGGGAGGCGAGACCCAGTACTTC. This chain uses TRBV15 with TRBJ2-5; 9 bases map to TRBD2. The junction had 2 bases not matched to a gene; V was cut back by 7 bases and J by 5 bases. Germline lookup yields CDR1 LNHNV and CDR2 YYDKDF (reference sequence). The CDR3 length is 12 residues.

The V and J genes are TRBV2 and TRBJ1-5; 9 positions match TRBD1. The CDR3 sequence is 14 residues long. Germline V gene data show CDR1 as SNHLY and CDR2 as FYNNEI. The V gene end was trimmed by 6 bases and the J gene end by 7 bases; junction bases not matched to a gene: 7. The CDR3 DNA is TGTGCCAGCAGCCTACAGGGGGCCAGGCAGCCCCAGCATTTT. Translating it yields CASSLQGARQPQHF.

The chain uses TRBV5-5 and TRBJ1-2; D is undetermined. Germline CDR1 and CDR2: SGHKS and YYEKEE (reference sequence). This CDR3 is built from 11 residues. V lost 6 bases, J lost 7 bases, and 10 bases lay in between. For the CDR3, the DNA is TGTGCCAGCAACCTATTCGCTGGCTACACCTTC. Translating it yields CASNLFAGYTF.

On this clone: Because the CDR3 is missing its conserved closing phenylalanine or tryptophan, this is likely a read error. The J gene is TRBJ1-4, the V gene TRBV11-2; the D is unclear. The V gene's germline CDR1 is SGHAT and CDR2 FQNNGV. CDR3 size: 14 residues. Between the trimmed V and J ends, which lost 4 bases and 12 bases, there was a span of 18 bases. CDR3 DNA: TGTGCCAGCAGCTCCCCCCGCCCAGCGGGTGAACTGTTTTAT. It codes for CASSSPRPAGELFY.

V is TRBV11-2 and J is TRBJ2-4; 12 positions match TRBD2. The V and J ends lost 1 base and 1 base, in that order; junction bases with no gene match: 5. Germline V gene data show CDR1 as SGHAT and CDR2 as FQNNGV. This CDR3 comprises 18 residues. CDR3 in amino acids: CASSLVLAGGGAKNIQYF. The CDR3 nucleotides are TGTGCCAGCAGCTTAGTACTAGCGGGAGGCGGGGCCAAAAACATTCAGTACTTC.

CDR3 amino acids: CASSLTAREGETQYF. CDR3 DNA: TGTGCCAGCAGCTTAACGGCGAGGGAGGGGGAGACCCAGTACTTC. The rearrangement links TRBV7-3 to TRBJ2-5; 7 bases map to TRBD2. Trimming took 0 bases from V and 5 from J; bases not matched to a gene: 6. This CDR3 contains 15 residues. CDR1 SGHTA and CDR2 FQGTGA come from the germline V gene.

The DNA of the CDR3 is TGTGCCAGCAGCCTCCGAGGGCTAGAATCTGGAAACACCATATATTTT. This encodes CASSLRGLESGNTIYF. The chain links TRBV13 to TRBJ1-3; D is uncertain. Germline loops: CDR1 PRHDT, CDR2 FYEKMQ (reference sequence). Trimming took off 5 bases at V and 1 base at J, with 15 bases between the two ends. This CDR3 has 16 residues.

J is TRBJ1-5 and V is TRBV14; 8 bases line up with TRBD1. From germline, CDR1 is SGHDN and CDR2 FVKESK. CDR3 size: 20 residues. The V segment lost 3 bases and the J segment 1 base; nucleotides outside the gene matches: 17. CDR3 protein: CASSHDRGPEANGSNQPQHF. The CDR3 DNA sequence: TGTGCCAGCAGCCATGACAGGGGTCCCGAAGCCAACGGAAGCAATCAGCCCCAGCATTTT. The variable domain in full, with the rest retrieved from reference TRBV14 and TRBJ1-5, is EAGVTQFPSHSVIEKGQTVTLRCDPISGHDNLYWYRRVMGKEIKFLLHFVKESKQDESGMPNNRFLAERTGGTYSTLKVQPAELEDSGVYFCASSHDRGPEANGSNQPQHFGDGTRLSIL.

The CDR3 DNA is TGTGCCACCAGCAAAAGCGACAGGCCCCCGTACAATGAGCAGTTCTTC. Protein sequence: CATSKSDRPPYNEQFF. J is TRBJ2-1 and V is TRBV15, with TRBD1 as a possible D gene (6 bases). Trimming took off 4 bases at V and 4 bases at J, with 17 bases between the two ends. This CDR3 has 16 amino acids. The germline V gene has CDR1 LNHNV and CDR2 YYDKDF (reference sequence).

The CDR3 region is CASSLSDPEPGYF. The CDR3 bases are TGTGCCAGCAGCCTCTCCGACCCCGAACCGGGTTATTTT. V gene TRBV7-9 combines with J gene TRBJ2-3; no clear D gene. Trimming shortened V by 5 bases and J by 15 bases, and 21 bases separated the two germline ends. Germline-derived CDR1 and CDR2 are SEHNR and FQNEAQ (reference sequence). CDR3 size: 13 residues. Full variable domain (rest looked up from reference TRBV7-9 and TRBJ2-3): DTGVSQNPRHKITKRGQNVTFRCDPISEHNRLYWYRQTLGQGPEFLTYFQNEAQLEKSRLLSDRFSAERPKGSFSTLEIQRTEQGDSAMYLCASSLSDPEPGYFGPGTRLTVL.

The V gene is TRBV5-1, the J gene TRBJ1-2; possibly TRBD1 for D (5 bases). The germline V gene has CDR1 SGHRS and CDR2 YFSETQ. V was trimmed by 7 bases and J by 4 bases, leaving 14 bases between them. The CDR3 extends over 13 amino acids. This CDR3 reads CASFGGEGYGYTF. The CDR3 DNA reads TGCGCCAGCTTTGGAGGGGAGGGCTATGGCTACACCTTC. Full variable domain (missing parts from reference TRBV5-1 and TRBJ1-2): KAGVTQTPRYLIKTRGQQVTLSCSPISGHRSVSWYQQTPGQGLQFLFEYFSETQRNKGNFPGRFSGRQFSNSRSEMNVSTLELGDSALYLCASFGGEGYGYTFGSGTRLTVV.

V and J are TRBV7-8 and TRBJ2-5, with TRBD1 matching over 9 bases. TRBJ2-7 explains the end of the DNA better; the J call may be wrong. This CDR3 comprises 14 residues. CDR1 is SGHVS, CDR2 FQNEAQ, per germline. DNA of the CDR3: TGTGCCAGCAGCCTCGGGACAGGGTCCATCGAGCAGTACTTC. Protein: CASSLGTGSIEQYF.

The chain employs TRBV9 and TRBJ2-7, with 7 positions matching TRBD2. The CDR3 totals 15 residues. V trimming: 5 bases; J trimming: 0 bases; junction bases outside the gene matches: 8. Germline CDR1 reads SGDLS; CDR2 reads YYNGEE. The CDR3 sequence is CASSTGGLSSYEQYF. CDR3 DNA sequence: TGTGCCAGCAGTACGGGGGGTCTCAGCTCCTACGAGCAGTACTTC.

This sequence joins TRBV5-1 and TRBJ2-7, with 9 bases matching TRBD2. J lost 5 bases, V lost 0 bases, and 12 bases had no gene match. There are 17 residues in the CDR3. CDR1 is SGHRS and CDR2 is YFSETQ in the germline V gene. For the CDR3, the DNA is TGCGCCAGCAGCTTGGTACTAGCGGGCGAGATCTCTCACGAGCAGTACTTC. Amino acid sequence: CASSLVLAGEISHEQYF.

The chain carries TRBV28 and TRBJ2-2, with 10 positions matching TRBD2. J lost 8 bases, V lost 3 bases, and 3 bases had no gene match. This CDR3 comprises 14 residues. Germline assignment: CDR1 MDHEN and CDR2 SYDVKM. This chain's CDR3 is CASSFLAGVGELFF. The DNA of the CDR3 is TGTGCCAGCAGTTTTCTAGCGGGAGTTGGGGAGCTGTTTTTT.

J is TRBJ2-5 and V is TRBV30, with D possibly being TRBD1 (5 bases). Germline V CDR1 and CDR2: GTSNPN, SVGIG (reference sequence). The CDR3 runs 13 residues. V lost 0 bases, J lost 2 bases, and 7 bases lay in between. CDR3 DNA: TGTGCCTGGAGTGTAGACAGACAAGAGACCCAGTACTTC. Amino acids: CAWSVDRQETQYF.

The chain recombines TRBV4-1 with TRBJ2-7; 10 bases are shared with TRBD2. The V gene end was trimmed by 0 bases and the J gene end by 4 bases; junction bases not matched to a gene: 3. The germline V gene has CDR1 MGHRA and CDR2 YSYEKL. CDR3 length: 15 amino acids. The CDR3 here is CASSQEGLAQYEQYF. The DNA of the CDR3 is TGCGCCAGCAGCCAAGAGGGACTAGCGCAATACGAGCAGTACTTC.

The chain carries TRBV29-1 and TRBJ2-7; 8 bases are a match to TRBD2. V dropped 4 bases and J dropped 7; count of bases not matched to a gene: 15. The CDR3 runs to 15 residues. The V gene's germline CDR1 is SQVTM and CDR2 ANQGSEA. The CDR3 DNA sequence: TGCAGCGTTGGCCCCGGGGTAGCGGGGACATCGGAGCAGTACTTC. Amino acid sequence: CSVGPGVAGTSEQYF.

This chain joins TRBV7-9 and TRBJ2-5, with D maybe TRBD2 (5 bases). The J call may be in error: the DNA end matches TRBJ2-7 better. The CDR3 consists of 14 residues. Germline values: CDR1 SEHNR, CDR2 FQNEAQ (reference sequence). The DNA for the CDR3 is TGTGCCAGCAGCTCATGGACGGGGTATTACGAGCAGTACTTC. It encodes CASSSWTGYYEQYF.

This chain joins TRBV4-1 and TRBJ2-7, with 10 bases that match TRBD2. Germline CDR1 MGHRA, CDR2 YSYEKL. The V gene end was trimmed by 4 bases and the J gene end by 1 base; junction bases not matched to a gene: 7. This CDR3 has 16 amino acids. The CDR3 nucleotides are TGCGCCAGCAGCCCCGAAGTAGCGGGAGGATCCTACGAGCAGTACTTC. Amino acids: CASSPEVAGGSYEQYF.

The gene calls are TRBV6-1 and TRBJ2-3; 12 positions match TRBD2. The V gene's germline CDR1 is MNHNS and CDR2 SASEGT. CDR3 length: 15 residues. V trimming: 10 bases; J trimming: 4 bases; junction bases outside the gene matches: 9. CDR3 amino acids: CAILPGLAGPDTQYF. The CDR3 DNA follows: TGTGCCATCCTCCCCGGACTAGCGGGGCCAGATACGCAGTATTTT.

The chain links TRBV27 to TRBJ2-7, with 12 bases matching TRBD2. V lost 2 bases, J lost 7 bases, and 9 bases stayed unmatched. The CDR3 length is 16 residues. From germline, CDR1 is MNHEY and CDR2 SMNVEV (reference sequence). CDR3: CASSLRLAGGPGEQYF. Written as DNA, the CDR3 is TGTGCCAGCAGTTTACGCCTAGCGGGAGGGCCAGGGGAGCAGTACTTC.

CDR3 DNA sequence: TGCGCCAGCAGCTCGGACTTCTCCAGGGGAGAGACCCAGTACTTC. It translates to CASSSDFSRGETQYF. The rearrangement links TRBV5-1 to TRBJ2-5; weak D call: TRBD1 (6 bases). The CDR3 is made up of 15 amino acids. CDR1 SGHRS and CDR2 YFSETQ come from the germline V gene. V shed 3 bases and J shed 4 bases, with 16 bases lying between them.

The chain couples TRBV11-2 to TRBJ1-1; 7 nucleotides agree with TRBD1. The J segment lost 2 bases and the V segment lost 5 bases, leaving 5 bases of the junction unmatched. The CDR3 is 14 amino acids. Germline V gene data show CDR1 as SGHAT and CDR2 as FQNNGV. The CDR3 loop is CASSLQGSNTEAFF. In nucleotides, the CDR3 is TGTGCCAGCAGCCTACAGGGGTCTAACACTGAAGCTTTCTTT.

The V gene is TRBV27, the J gene TRBJ2-1; 11 bases agree with TRBD2. V was clipped by 6 bases and J by 6 bases; unmatched bases: 10. The CDR3 consists of 16 residues. Germline lookup yields CDR1 MNHEY and CDR2 SMNVEV (reference sequence). Here the CDR3 reads CASSIRIAGGLNEQFF. CDR3 DNA sequence: TGTGCCAGCAGCATTAGAATAGCGGGAGGGCTCAATGAGCAGTTCTTC.

The chain links TRBV4-2 to TRBJ2-7; perhaps TRBD2 as D (5 bases). The CDR3 consists of 15 residues. V was clipped by 0 bases and J by 6 bases, with 15 bases between them. Germline CDR1 LGHNA, CDR2 YNFKEQ. The CDR3 sequence: CASSQDQGEGLEQYF. CDR3 DNA sequence: TGTGCCAGCAGCCAAGATCAAGGCGAGGGCCTCGAGCAGTACTTC.

V gene TRBV30 combines with J gene TRBJ1-1, with D possibly being TRBD1 (5 bases). In germline, CDR1 is GTSNPN, CDR2 SVGIG (reference sequence). Trimming shortened V by 1 base and J by 6 bases, and 9 bases separated the two germline ends. This CDR3 comprises 12 residues. In DNA, the CDR3 is TGTGCCTGGAGTGATGGGGACTCTGAAGCTTTCTTT. Its protein product is CAWSDGDSEAFF.

The V call is TRBV7-2, the J call TRBJ2-7; 11 bases map to TRBD2. Germline V CDR1 and CDR2: SGHTA, FQGNSA. V dropped 5 bases and J dropped 4; count of bases not matched to a gene: 4. The CDR3 contains 14 residues. The CDR3 DNA reads TGTGCCAGCAGCCGACTAGCGGGAAGGTACGAGCAGTACTTC. It yields the protein CASSRLAGRYEQYF.